The 8 T cell receptor beta chains presented below share a single source sample, sequenced in a study of blood T cells in healthy people across ages. Alongside a J-beta primer mix, a sample-barcoded 5' primer served in a second PCR lasting roughly 6 to 11 cycles. MiXCR, applied by TCRdb to the 5' RACE reads, yields one record per CDR3 protein. The repertoire holds 1,500,000 or so distinct CDR3 sequences, with approximately 43% as singletons. Sequencing input: blood. The receptors here all came from a woman aged 18-35 years in good health.

The chain employs TRBV4-3 and TRBJ2-1, with D possibly TRBD1 on 6 matching bases. CDR1 LGHNA and CDR2 YSLEER come from the germline V gene. The CDR3 has 13 amino acids. Trimming stripped 6 bases from V and 12 bases from J, with 18 bases between. The CDR3 coding sequence is TGCGCCAGCAGTACAGAGATACAGGGTTCGCAGTTCTTC. Its protein product is CASSTEIQGSQFF.

This clonotype was detected a few times. The rearrangement links TRBV20-1 to TRBJ2-5; 7 bases line up with TRBD1. Germline assignment: CDR1 DFQATT and CDR2 SNEGSKA (reference sequence). This CDR3 spans 13 amino acids. V trimming: 4 bases; J trimming: 1 base; junction bases outside the gene matches: 3. CDR3 protein: CSANRDSQETQYF. The CDR3 DNA reads as TGCAGTGCTAATCGGGACAGCCAAGAGACCCAGTACTTC.

This clonotype was seen more than once but under ten times. The rearrangement uses TRBV6-6 and TRBJ2-1; a weak D match, TRBD1 (6 bases). The CDR3 is 16 amino acids. V was trimmed by 5 bases and J by 0 bases, leaving 14 bases between them. CDR1 MNHNY and CDR2 SVGAGI come from the germline V gene (reference sequence). CDR3 in amino acids: CASSPGTYSSYNEQFF. CDR3 coding DNA: TGTGCCAGCAGTCCGGGGACATACAGCTCCTACAATGAGCAGTTCTTC.

The chain combines TRBV7-9 with TRBJ1-2; D call uncertain. CDR3 length: 11 residues. Between the trimmed V and J ends, which lost 1 base and 9 bases, there was a span of 6 bases. Germline loops: CDR1 SEHNR, CDR2 FQNEAQ (reference sequence). The CDR3 coding sequence is TGTGCCAGCAGCTTAGAGACCCGCTACACCTTC. This encodes CASSLETRYTF.

The chain links TRBV5-6 to TRBJ2-5; D is unresolved. The CDR3 has 13 residues. The V and J ends lost 2 bases and 11 bases respectively, with 16 bases between them. Germline V lookup: CDR1 SGHDT, CDR2 YYEEEE. The CDR3 loop is CASSFLVLDEQYF. In DNA, the CDR3 is TGTGCCAGCAGCTTCCTAGTCTTAGATGAGCAGTACTTC.

The rearrangement links TRBV6-2 or TRBV6-3 to TRBJ2-1; 10 positions agree with TRBD2. Per germline, CDR1 MNHEY and CDR2 SVGEGT. J was trimmed by 5 bases and V by 4 bases; bases with no gene match: 8. The CDR3 has 16 residues. CDR3 nucleotides: TGTGCCAGCAGTTTCCTACTAGCGGGGTTGAACAATGAGCAGTTCTTC. This codes for CASSFLLAGLNNEQFF.

The chain joins TRBV10-3 to TRBJ1-3; 7 nucleotides agree with TRBD1. Germline CDR1 and CDR2: ENHRY and SYGVKD. This CDR3 spans 15 amino acids. The ends lost 9 bases at V and 2 bases at J; junction bases unmatched: 10. The CDR3 sequence: CAITSDRSTGNTIYF. In DNA, the CDR3 is TGTGCCATTACCTCGGACAGGAGCACTGGAAACACCATATATTTT.

This clonotype was observed a few times. The chain carries TRBV7-9 and TRBJ2-7; TRBD2 aligns across 14 bases. V trimming: 8 bases; J trimming: 3 bases; junction bases outside the gene matches: 3. This CDR3 is built from 14 residues. In germline, CDR1 is SEHNR, CDR2 FQNEAQ (reference sequence). The CDR3 nucleotides are TGTGCCAGCGTGGGACTAGCGGGAGTCTACGAGCAGTACTTC. Encoded protein: CASVGLAGVYEQYF.